The 27 T cell receptor beta chains in this list originate from one sample, sequenced in a study of T cells in localized non-small cell lung cancer. Profiled with immunoSEQ multiplex PCR; TCRdb holds only in-frame clones, not every one. The data contain some 37,000 clones, 75% to 90% of them singletons. Sample: peripheral blood, taken before any cancer treatment. The receptors shown here come from a woman aged 40 to 75 with stage I lung adenocarcinoma.

This clone was seen just once. This rearrangement joins TRBV19 to TRBJ2-3; D not resolved. This CDR3 is built from 12 residues. Germline CDR1 is LNHDA and CDR2 is SQIVND (reference sequence). V was clipped by 4 bases and J by 2 bases, with 4 bases between them. The DNA for the CDR3 is TGTGCCAGTAGTACAATCACAGATACGCAGTATTTT. Protein product: CASSTITDTQYF.

The chain joins TRBV9 to TRBJ2-7; TRBD1 agrees at 7 bases. The CDR3 extends over 16 amino acids. Germline CDR1 SGDLS, CDR2 YYNGEE. J gave up 2 bases and V 4 bases, and 12 bases lay outside the gene matches. CDR3 sequence: CASSPSHKTGPYEQYF. The CDR3 nucleotides are TGTGCCAGCAGCCCGTCGCACAAGACAGGGCCCTACGAGCAGTACTTC.

V and J are TRBV11-2 and TRBJ2-1, with 13 bases that match TRBD2. The CDR3 is 15 amino acids. The V and J ends lost 5 bases and 10 bases, in that order; junction bases with no gene match: 8. Germline V gene sequence: CDR1 SGHAT, CDR2 FQNNGV. As DNA, the CDR3 is TGTGCCAGCAGCCCCCCCTGGACTAGCGGGGGCGAGCAGTTCTTC. Translated, it gives CASSPPWTSGGEQFF. Complete variable domain (other parts from reference TRBV11-2 and TRBJ2-1): EAGVAQSPRYKIIEKRQSVAFWCNPISGHATLYWYQQILGQGPKLLIQFQNNGVVDDSQLPKDRFSAERLKGVDSTLKIQPAKLEDSAVYLCASSPPWTSGGEQFFGPGTRLTVL.

The rearrangement uses TRBV19 and TRBJ2-1; D is perhaps TRBD1 or TRBD2 (6 bases each). The germline CDR1 and CDR2 sequences are LNHDA and SQIVND (reference sequence). V was shortened by 1 base and J by 4 bases, with 14 bases between the two germline ends. The CDR3 length is 16 residues. CDR3 in amino acids: CASSIGQTGAYNEQFF. The CDR3 DNA sequence: TGTGCCAGTAGTATAGGGCAAACGGGGGCTTACAATGAGCAGTTCTTC.

V gene TRBV14 combines with J gene TRBJ1-3; TRBD1 might be the D (6 bases). This CDR3 has 16 residues. V was shortened by 1 base and J by 1 base, with 11 bases between the two germline ends. CDR1 and CDR2 from the germline V gene are SGHDN and FVKESK. The CDR3 is CASSQVPGASGNTIYF. Here the CDR3 DNA reads TGTGCCAGCAGCCAAGTACCAGGGGCATCTGGAAACACCATATATTTT.

As to this clone: The DNA is omitted, as the CDR3 cannot be located on it reliably, and the CDR3 follows TCRdb's listing. This CDR3 is CAWGLGTNEYF. The rearrangement joins TRBV30 to TRBJ2-3; the table calls TRBD2, which could not be checked here. Germline CDR1 reads GTSNPN; CDR2 reads SVGIG (reference sequence). The length of the CDR3 is 11 amino acids, counting both ends.

The chain uses TRBV6-1 and TRBJ1-1, with a weak D call TRBD1 (6 bases). The CDR3 consists of 15 residues. Germline assignment: CDR1 MNHNS and CDR2 SASEGT. The V and J ends lost 6 bases and 1 base respectively, with 15 bases between them. CDR3 region: CASSKLETGNTEAFF. CDR3 coding DNA: TGTGCCAGCAGCAAGTTGGAGACAGGGAACACTGAAGCTTTCTTT.

This chain links TRBV27 with TRBJ2-5; D is undetermined. The length of the CDR3 is 13 residues. V lost 3 bases and J 5 bases, leaving 10 bases between the germline ends. Germline values: CDR1 MNHEY, CDR2 SMNVEV (reference sequence). CDR3 residues: CASSFTPRETQYF. The CDR3 DNA sequence: TGTGCCAGCAGTTTTACGCCCCGCGAGACCCAGTACTTC.

The chain employs TRBV4-1 and TRBJ2-7; 7 bases line up with TRBD1. Germline V gene data show CDR1 as MGHRA and CDR2 as YSYEKL. CDR3 length: 17 residues. V lost 0 bases and J lost 4; bases outside the gene matches: 12. The chain's CDR3 is CASSQEYGTVGLYEQYF. CDR3 nucleotide sequence: TGCGCCAGCAGCCAAGAATATGGGACAGTTGGTCTTTACGAGCAGTACTTC.

This chain joins TRBV19 and TRBJ1-2; D not certain. The V end lost 2 bases, the J end lost 6 bases, and 22 bases lay between the germline ends. The CDR3 runs 17 residues. Germline V lookup: CDR1 LNHDA, CDR2 SQIVND (reference sequence). CDR3 sequence reads: CASSISPPPNLSNGYTF. In nucleotides, the CDR3 is TGTGCCAGTAGTATAAGTCCCCCCCCGAATTTAAGCAATGGCTACACCTTC.

V usage is TRBV5-1 and J usage is TRBJ2-5; either TRBD1 or TRBD2 may fit D (5 bases each). Trimming cost V 0 bases and J 2 bases, with 14 bases left between them. In germline, CDR1 is SGHRS, CDR2 YFSETQ. This CDR3 spans 16 amino acids. The CDR3 region is CASSLAASWGQETQYF. The CDR3 nucleotides are TGCGCCAGCAGCTTGGCCGCTAGCTGGGGGCAAGAGACCCAGTACTTC. The full variable domain, completed using reference TRBV5-1 and TRBJ2-5, is KAGVTQTPRYLIKTRGQQVTLSCSPISGHRSVSWYQQTPGQGLQFLFEYFSETQRNKGNFPGRFSGRQFSNSRSEMNVSTLELGDSALYLCASSLAASWGQETQYFGPGTRLLVL.

The chain links TRBV15 to TRBJ1-1; D uncertain. The CDR3 contains 13 residues. V was pared by 6 bases and J by 2 bases, with 10 bases between. In germline, CDR1 is LNHNV, CDR2 YYDKDF (reference sequence). The CDR3 DNA reads as TGTGCCACCAGGGGCACAGCTAACACTGAAGCTTTCTTT. Amino acids: CATRGTANTEAFF.

This chain joins TRBV7-9 and TRBJ2-5, with D uncertain. Trimming pared 4 bases from V and 5 bases from J, leaving 14 bases between. Germline values: CDR1 SEHNR, CDR2 FQNEAQ (reference sequence). The CDR3 spans 14 residues. Written as DNA, the CDR3 is TGTGCCAGCAGCTCCACACCTCTGGAGGAGACCCAGTACTTC. Translating it yields CASSSTPLEETQYF.

Note on this clone: The junction and the germline gene differ at one end; a read error may be behind it. The same CDR3 is also encoded by other DNA sequences in this sample. The V call is TRBV5-1, the J call TRBJ1-3; the D is unclear. The CDR3 totals 14 residues. The V gene's germline CDR1 is SGHRS and CDR2 YFSETQ. This CDR3 is CASSPWASGNTIYF. CDR3 in DNA: TGCGCTAGCAGCCCGTGGGCCTCTGGAAACACCATATATTTT.

This sequence joins TRBV6-1 and TRBJ2-1; a weak D match, TRBD1 (5 bases). Trimming cost V 4 bases and J 11 bases, with 18 bases left between them. The CDR3 runs 14 residues. The germline V gene has CDR1 MNHNS and CDR2 SASEGT. CDR3 nucleotide sequence: TGTGCCAGCAGTGGACAGTCGGACGCGACCCAGCAGTTCTTC. Amino acid sequence: CASSGQSDATQQFF.

The V gene is TRBV9, the J gene TRBJ2-3, with D tentatively TRBD1 (5 bases). From germline, CDR1 is SGDLS and CDR2 YYNGEE. CDR3 length equals 17 residues. V was pared by 0 bases and J by 2 bases, with 16 bases between. DNA for the CDR3: TGTGCCAGCAGCGTAGGAGACAGACCTCAAACCACAGATACGCAGTATTTT. Its translation: CASSVGDRPQTTDTQYF.

The chain is built from TRBV5-1 and TRBJ2-7; 9 bases map to TRBD1. CDR1 is SGHRS, CDR2 YFSETQ, per germline. J was trimmed by 5 bases and V by 4 bases; bases with no gene match: 13. The CDR3 length is 16 residues. The CDR3: CASSEGTGGNTHEQYF. The CDR3 DNA sequence: TGCGCCAGCAGCGAGGGAACAGGGGGCAATACCCACGAGCAGTACTTC.

The chain uses TRBV5-4 and TRBJ2-7; 7 nucleotides align to TRBD2. The V gene end was trimmed by 0 bases and the J gene end by 7 bases; junction bases not matched to a gene: 13. This CDR3 is 16 amino acids long. Per the germline V gene, CDR1 is SGHNT and CDR2 is YYREEE (reference sequence). The CDR3 DNA reads as TGTGCCAGCAGCTTGGTGGGACTACCTCTTGCGAGGGAGCAGTACTTC. It encodes CASSLVGLPLAREQYF.

This clone was seen a single time. The gene calls are TRBV14 and TRBJ2-7; D is unclear. V dropped 4 bases and J dropped 0 bases, with 10 bases sitting between them. Germline CDR1 and CDR2: SGHDN and FVKESK. The CDR3 loop spans 14 amino acids. The CDR3 is CASSPLWSSYEQYF. For the CDR3, the DNA is TGTGCCAGCAGCCCCCTTTGGAGCTCCTACGAGCAGTACTTC.

Only one count was recorded for this clone. This chain joins TRBV4-1 and TRBJ1-2; D remains ambiguous. Deletions cut 5 bases from V and 5 bases from J, with 15 bases between. Germline V gene lookup returns CDR1 MGHRA and CDR2 YSYEKL. This CDR3 is 14 amino acids long. The DNA of the CDR3 is TGCGCCAGCAGCGACGAGGGCCGGATATATGGCTACACCTTC. Translating gives CASSDEGRIYGYTF.

The rearrangement joins TRBV30 to TRBJ2-7; D is uncertain. This CDR3 is built from 15 residues. V was shortened by 2 bases and J by 4 bases, with 18 bases between the two germline ends. Germline CDR1 and CDR2: GTSNPN and SVGIG (reference sequence). CDR3 protein: CAWSPGGRRIYEQYF. The CDR3 DNA sequence: TGTGCCTGGAGTCCCGGCGGCCGTCGGATTTACGAGCAGTACTTC. The whole variable domain, remainder taken from reference TRBV30 and TRBJ2-7, is SQTIHQWPATLVQPVGSPLSLECTVEGTSNPNLYWYRQAAGRGLQLLFYSVGIGQISSEVPQNLSASRPQDRQFILSSKKLLLSDSGFYLCAWSPGGRRIYEQYFGPGTRLTVT.

The V gene is TRBV7-2, the J gene TRBJ2-7; 12 positions agree with TRBD2. The germline gives CDR1 SGHTA, CDR2 FQGNSA. The V gene end was trimmed by 4 bases and the J gene end by 2 bases; junction bases not matched to a gene: 3. The CDR3 has 15 amino acids. The CDR3 protein is CASSSRLAGAYEQYF. DNA of the CDR3: TGTGCCAGCAGCTCGCGACTAGCGGGAGCCTACGAGCAGTACTTC.

The rearrangement links TRBV2 to TRBJ2-3, with D uncertain. Per germline, CDR1 SNHLY and CDR2 FYNNEI. Trimming left V 7 bases short and J 1 base short, with 9 bases between. CDR3 length: 13 amino acids. As DNA, the CDR3 is TGTGCCAGCACTAAAGGGCGCACAGATACGCAGTATTTT. As protein: CASTKGRTDTQYF.

V and J are TRBV9 and TRBJ1-1; TRBD1 might be the D (6 bases). Germline V gene lookup returns CDR1 SGDLS and CDR2 YYNGEE. V was pared by 4 bases and J by 1 base, with 11 bases between. The CDR3 has 14 residues. CDR3 sequence (DNA): TGTGCCAGCAGCTTAGGGGGGGAGAACACTGAAGCTTTCTTT. It is translated as CASSLGGENTEAFF.

The chain recombines TRBV7-2 with TRBJ2-2; 8 nucleotides line up with TRBD2. V trimming: 5 bases; J trimming: 3 bases; junction bases outside the gene matches: 11. Germline V gene data show CDR1 as SGHTA and CDR2 as FQGNSA. CDR3 length equals 17 residues. CDR3 DNA sequence: TGTGCCAGCAGCCCTCGGGGGCTAGCGGGCTACACCGGGGAGCTGTTTTTT. Translation: CASSPRGLAGYTGELFF.

J is TRBJ2-1 and V is TRBV11-2; perhaps TRBD2 as D (5 bases). Trimming shortened V by 6 bases and J by 1 base, and 16 bases separated the two germline ends. The CDR3 is made up of 16 amino acids. Germline V gene lookup returns CDR1 SGHAT and CDR2 FQNNGV. CDR3 sequence reads: CASRDWRRSSYNEQFF. The CDR3 DNA reads as TGTGCCAGCAGGGACTGGAGAAGGAGTTCCTACAATGAGCAGTTCTTC.

The rearrangement uses TRBV2 and TRBJ2-5; 12 positions agree with TRBD2. V shed 8 bases and J 5 bases; nucleotides not matched to a gene: 12. From germline, CDR1 is SNHLY and CDR2 FYNNEI. This CDR3 contains 16 residues. The CDR3 nucleotides are TGTGCCAGCCGCGGGCTAGCGGGAGGGCCGGGGGAGACCCAGTACTTC. This gives the protein CASRGLAGGPGETQYF.